This TCR beta chain was sequenced for a study of CD8+CD57+ T cells in acquired aplastic anemia. As regards this clonotype: A junction end diverges from the germline sequence, so it may reflect a read error.

The CDR3 is made up of 14 amino acids. Germline CDR1 MNHNS, CDR2 SASEGT. Investigators profiled TCR beta VDJ and CDR3 from genomic DNA template. TCRdb reanalysed the reads using MiXCR and keeps one entry per CDR3 protein. The data contain 74,000 or so distinct CDR3 sequences, roughly 50% of them seen just once; the ten biggest clones take up 6.5% to 9.5%. The sequenced material came from sorted CD4+, CD8+, or CD8+CD57+ T cells (not recorded which) from PBMCs. The V and J genes are TRBV6-1 and TRBJ1-2, with a tentative D call TRBD1 (6 bases). This clonotype was obtained from a human donor in good health, serving as a control. CDR3 loop: CAISGVSGDHGYTF. The CDR3 DNA reads as TGTGCCATCAGTGGTGTATCAGGGGATCACGGCTACACCTTC.